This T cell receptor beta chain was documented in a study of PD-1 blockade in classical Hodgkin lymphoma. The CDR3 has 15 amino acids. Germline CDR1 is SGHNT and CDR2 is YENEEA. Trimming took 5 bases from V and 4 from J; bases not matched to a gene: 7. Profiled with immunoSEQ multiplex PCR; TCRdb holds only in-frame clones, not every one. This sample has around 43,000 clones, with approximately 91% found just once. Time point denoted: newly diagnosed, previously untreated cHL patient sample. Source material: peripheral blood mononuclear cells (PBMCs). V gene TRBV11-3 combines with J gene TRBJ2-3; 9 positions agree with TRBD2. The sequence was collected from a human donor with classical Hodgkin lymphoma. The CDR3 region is CASSARGGRADTQYF. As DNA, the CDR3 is TGTGCCAGCAGCGCACGGGGCGGGAGGGCAGATACGCAGTATTTT. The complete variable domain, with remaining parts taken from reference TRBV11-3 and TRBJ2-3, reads EAGVVQSPRYKIIEKKQPVAFWCNPISGHNTLYWYLQNLGQGPELLIRYENEEAVDDSQLPKDRFSAERLKGVDSTLKIQPAELGDSAVYLCASSARGGRADTQYFGPGTRLTVL.